There are a few counts of the clone carrying this T cell receptor beta chain. These data originate in a study of T-cell reconstitution after alpha-beta-depleted transplantation in children. The TCRbeta library was prepared with unique molecular identifiers. TCRdb re-called the PCR reads through MiXCR, storing one row per CDR3 protein. This sample has 190,000 or so distinct CDR3 sequences, with about 6.8% found just once. This CDR3 region has 17 residues. The germline V and J ends were trimmed by 3 bases and 3 bases, with 22 bases remaining between them. The V gene's germline CDR1 is SGHRS and CDR2 YFSETQ.

The chain carries TRBV5-1 and TRBJ2-7, with D perhaps TRBD2 (6 bases). This TCR was sampled from a human donor who donated a stem cell graft to a child with Wiskott-Aldrich syndrome. Source: PBMCs from the stem cell graft donor, taken from the stem cell graft. The chain's CDR3 is CASSSDLIAGTNYEQYF. The CDR3 DNA reads TGCGCCAGCAGCTCCGACTTAATTGCGGGAACCAACTACGAGCAGTACTTC.